The 8 T cell receptor beta chains given below trace back to one sample, sequenced in a study of control samples from healthy donors and cancer patients. Sequencing used immunoSEQ multiplex PCR; TCRdb keeps in-frame clones, though not all of them. The table shows about 94,000 clones, with about 88% occurring only once. Sample: blood. The origin of the receptors is a woman in her fifties or sixties in good health.

The chain is built from TRBV7-2 and TRBJ1-6; maybe TRBD1 (6 bases). The CDR3 runs 13 residues. CDR1 is SGHTA and CDR2 is FQGNSA in the germline V gene. V was shortened by 1 base and J by 9 bases, with 7 bases between the two germline ends. The CDR3 region has the DNA TGTGCCAGCAGCTTAGACAGGGTTTCACCCCTCCACTTT. Translated: CASSLDRVSPLHF.

V and J are TRBV18 and TRBJ1-5, with 10 bases that match TRBD1. The CDR3 spans 17 residues. Germline V CDR1 and CDR2: KGHSH, LQKENI. V was clipped by 2 bases and J by 2 bases; unmatched bases: 6. Written as DNA, the CDR3 is TGTGCCAGCTCACCAAGGGACAGGGGCGGTGGCAATCAGCCCCAGCATTTT. This sequence encodes CASSPRDRGGGNQPQHF.

This clone was seen a single time. The chain recombines TRBV5-1 with TRBJ1-2; perhaps TRBD1 as D (6 bases). This CDR3 is built from 16 residues. CDR1 and CDR2 from the germline V gene are SGHRS and YFSETQ. Trimming cost V 0 bases and J 2 bases, with 14 bases left between them. The CDR3 is CASSLGATGRNYGYTF. Here the CDR3 DNA reads TGCGCCAGCAGCTTGGGGGCCACAGGGAGAAACTATGGCTACACCTTC.

The chain is built from TRBV5-1 and TRBJ1-4, with D possibly matching TRBD1 (6 bases). This CDR3 contains 14 residues. V lost 3 bases to trimming and J lost 5 bases, with 11 bases between them. CDR1 is SGHRS, CDR2 YFSETQ, per germline. CDR3 sequence: CASSSGDSNEKLFF. The CDR3 DNA follows: TGCGCCAGCAGCTCAGGGGATTCGAATGAAAAACTGTTTTTT.

V gene TRBV4-3 combines with J gene TRBJ2-5, with D possibly matching TRBD1 (5 bases). This CDR3 has 15 residues. Looked up from germline, CDR1 is LGHNA and CDR2 is YSLEER. V shed 4 bases and J shed 1 base, with 13 bases lying between them. DNA for the CDR3: TGCGCCAGCAGCCCTAAGTTAGGGGTCCAAGAGACCCAGTACTTC. This sequence encodes CASSPKLGVQETQYF.

This clone occurred once. The CDR3: CASSQDRGYTGELFF. For the CDR3, the DNA is TGCGCCAGCAGCCAAGATCGAGGCTACACCGGGGAGCTGTTTTTT. This chain uses TRBV4-1 with TRBJ2-2; D gene unclear. CDR3 length: 15 amino acids. The germline CDR1 and CDR2 sequences are MGHRA and YSYEKL. V lost 0 bases, J lost 3 bases, and 8 bases lay in between.

The V call is TRBV7-9, the J call TRBJ2-7; 9 nucleotides match TRBD1. The CDR3 has 14 amino acids. J lost 3 bases, V lost 6 bases, and 6 bases had no gene match. Germline CDR1 is SEHNR and CDR2 is FQNEAQ (reference sequence). The CDR3 DNA reads as TGTGCCAGCAGAGGGTTGGACAGGGGCTACGAGCAGTACTTC. The encoded protein is CASRGLDRGYEQYF.

The gene calls are TRBV7-2 and TRBJ2-1; D possibly corresponds to TRBD2 (5 bases). The V and J ends lost 5 bases and 8 bases respectively, with 22 bases between them. This CDR3 has 16 amino acids. Germline CDR1 SGHTA, CDR2 FQGNSA. CDR3 residues: CASSPPGPPGYYEQFF. The CDR3, as DNA: TGTGCCAGCAGCCCCCCCGGGCCCCCGGGGTATTATGAGCAGTTCTTC.